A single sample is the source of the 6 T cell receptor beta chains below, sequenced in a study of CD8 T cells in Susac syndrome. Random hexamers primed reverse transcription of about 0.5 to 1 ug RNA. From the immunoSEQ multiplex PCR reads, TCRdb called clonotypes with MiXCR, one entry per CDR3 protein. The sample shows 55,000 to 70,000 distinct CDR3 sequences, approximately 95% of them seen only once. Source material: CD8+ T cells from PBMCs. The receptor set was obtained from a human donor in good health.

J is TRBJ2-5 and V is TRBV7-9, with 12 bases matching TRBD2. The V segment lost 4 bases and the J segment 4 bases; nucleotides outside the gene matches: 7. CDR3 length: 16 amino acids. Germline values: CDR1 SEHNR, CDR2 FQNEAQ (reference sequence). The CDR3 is CASSSGLAGNPETQYF. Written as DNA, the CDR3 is TGTGCCAGCAGCTCCGGACTAGCGGGGAACCCAGAGACCCAGTACTTC.

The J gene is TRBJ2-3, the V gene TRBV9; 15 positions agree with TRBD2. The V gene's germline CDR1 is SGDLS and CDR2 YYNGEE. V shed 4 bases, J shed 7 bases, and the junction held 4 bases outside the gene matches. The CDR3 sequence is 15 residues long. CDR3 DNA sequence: TGTGCCAGCAGCCTTGGGACTAGCGGGGGGCATACGCAGTATTTT. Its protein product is CASSLGTSGGHTQYF.

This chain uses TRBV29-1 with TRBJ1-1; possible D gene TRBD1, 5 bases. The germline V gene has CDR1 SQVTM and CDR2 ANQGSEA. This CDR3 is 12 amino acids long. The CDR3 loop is CAGLSMNTEAFF. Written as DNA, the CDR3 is TGCGCAGGGTTAAGTATGAACACTGAAGCTTTCTTT.

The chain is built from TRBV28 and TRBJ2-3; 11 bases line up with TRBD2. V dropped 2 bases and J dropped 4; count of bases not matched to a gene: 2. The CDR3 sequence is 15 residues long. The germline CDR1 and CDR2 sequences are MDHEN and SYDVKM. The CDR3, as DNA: TGTGCCAGCAGTTTACTAGCGGGGGGTGCAGATACGCAGTATTTT. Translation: CASSLLAGGADTQYF.

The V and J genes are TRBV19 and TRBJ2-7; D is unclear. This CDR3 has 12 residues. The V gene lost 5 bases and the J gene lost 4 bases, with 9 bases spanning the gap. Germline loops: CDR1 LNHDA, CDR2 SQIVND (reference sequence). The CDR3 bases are TGTGCCAGTAGTCTTTCAGATTACGAGCAGTACTTC. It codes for CASSLSDYEQYF.

CDR3 nucleotides: TGCGCCAGCAGCGTCCCCGAGACAGGGAATGGGTACGAGCAGTACGTC. It encodes CASSVPETGNGYEQYV. The rearrangement joins TRBV5-1 to TRBJ2-7; TRBD1 aligns across 7 bases. The CDR3 is 16 residues long. The V and J ends lost 4 bases and 4 bases, in that order; junction bases with no gene match: 14. The germline CDR1 and CDR2 sequences are SGHRS and YFSETQ.